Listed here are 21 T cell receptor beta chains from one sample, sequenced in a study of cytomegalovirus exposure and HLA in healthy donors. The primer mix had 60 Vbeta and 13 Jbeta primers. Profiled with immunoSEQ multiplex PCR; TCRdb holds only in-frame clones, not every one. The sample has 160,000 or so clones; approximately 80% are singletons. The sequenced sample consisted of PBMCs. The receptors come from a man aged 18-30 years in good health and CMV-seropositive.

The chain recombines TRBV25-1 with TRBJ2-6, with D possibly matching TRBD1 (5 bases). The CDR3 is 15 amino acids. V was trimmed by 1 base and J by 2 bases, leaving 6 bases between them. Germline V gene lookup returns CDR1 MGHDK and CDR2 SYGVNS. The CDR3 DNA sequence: TGTGCCAGCAGTGAATCAGGGCCTGGGGCCAACGTCCTGACTTTC. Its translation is CASSESGPGANVLTF. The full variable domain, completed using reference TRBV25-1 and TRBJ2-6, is EADIYQTPRYLVIGTGKKITLECSQTMGHDKMYWYQQDPGMELHLIHYSYGVNSTEKGDLSSESTVSRIRTEHFPLTLESARPSHTSQYLCASSESGPGANVLTFGAGSRLTVL.

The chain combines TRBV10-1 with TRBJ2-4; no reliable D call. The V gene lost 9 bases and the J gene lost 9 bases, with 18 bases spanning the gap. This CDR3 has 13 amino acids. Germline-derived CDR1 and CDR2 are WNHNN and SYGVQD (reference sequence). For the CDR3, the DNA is TGCGCCAGTCAATCAAGCCGAGGCGGCATTCAGTACTTC. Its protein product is CASQSSRGGIQYF.

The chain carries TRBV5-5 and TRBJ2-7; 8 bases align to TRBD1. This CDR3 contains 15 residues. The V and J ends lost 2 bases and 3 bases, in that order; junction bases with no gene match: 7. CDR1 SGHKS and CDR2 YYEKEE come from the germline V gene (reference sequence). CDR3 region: CASSFLDRVIYEQYF. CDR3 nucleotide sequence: TGTGCCAGCAGCTTTCTGGACAGGGTAATCTACGAGCAGTACTTC.

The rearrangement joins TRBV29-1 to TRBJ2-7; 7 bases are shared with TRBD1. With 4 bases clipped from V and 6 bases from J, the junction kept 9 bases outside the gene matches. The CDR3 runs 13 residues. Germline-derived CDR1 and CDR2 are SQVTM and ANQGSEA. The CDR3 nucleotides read TGCAGCGTTGCGGGCAGGGGGTACGGCGAGCAGTACTTC. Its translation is CSVAGRGYGEQYF.

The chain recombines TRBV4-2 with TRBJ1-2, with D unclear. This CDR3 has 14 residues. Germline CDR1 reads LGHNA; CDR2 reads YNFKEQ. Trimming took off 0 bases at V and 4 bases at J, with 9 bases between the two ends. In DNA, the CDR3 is TGTGCCAGCAGCCAAGATCTCGAGATCTATGGCTACACCTTC. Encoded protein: CASSQDLEIYGYTF.

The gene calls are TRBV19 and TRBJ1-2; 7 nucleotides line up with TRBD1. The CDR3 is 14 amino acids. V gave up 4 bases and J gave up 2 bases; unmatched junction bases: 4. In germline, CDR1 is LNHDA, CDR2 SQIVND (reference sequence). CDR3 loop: CASSTTGINYGYTF. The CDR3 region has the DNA TGTGCCAGTAGTACGACAGGGATCAACTATGGCTACACCTTC.

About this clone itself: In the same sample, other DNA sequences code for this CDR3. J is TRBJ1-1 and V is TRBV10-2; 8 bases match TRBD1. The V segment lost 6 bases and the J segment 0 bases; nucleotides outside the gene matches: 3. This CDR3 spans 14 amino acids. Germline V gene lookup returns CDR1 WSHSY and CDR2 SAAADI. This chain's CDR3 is CASRGQGLNTEAFF. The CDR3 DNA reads TGCGCCAGCAGAGGACAGGGCCTGAACACTGAAGCTTTCTTT.

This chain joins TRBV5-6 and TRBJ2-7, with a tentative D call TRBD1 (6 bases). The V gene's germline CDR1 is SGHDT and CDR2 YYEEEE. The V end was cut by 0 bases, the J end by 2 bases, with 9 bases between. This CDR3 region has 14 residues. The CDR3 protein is CASSLGTATYEQYF. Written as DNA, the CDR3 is TGTGCCAGCAGCTTGGGGACAGCTACCTACGAGCAGTACTTC.

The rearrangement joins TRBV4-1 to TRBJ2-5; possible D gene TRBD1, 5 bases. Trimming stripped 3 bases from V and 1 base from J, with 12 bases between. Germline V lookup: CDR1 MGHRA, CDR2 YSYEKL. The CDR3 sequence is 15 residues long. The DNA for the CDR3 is TGCGCCAGCAGCCAGCCAGACAGTTCCCAAGAGACCCAGTACTTC. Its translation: CASSQPDSSQETQYF.

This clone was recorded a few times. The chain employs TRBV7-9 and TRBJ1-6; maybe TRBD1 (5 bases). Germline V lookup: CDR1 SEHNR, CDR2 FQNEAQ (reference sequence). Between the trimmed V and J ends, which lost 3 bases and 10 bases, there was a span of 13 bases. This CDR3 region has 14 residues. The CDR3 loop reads CASSFGPSGSPLHF. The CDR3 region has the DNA TGTGCCAGCAGCTTCGGCCCTTCAGGGTCACCCCTCCACTTT.

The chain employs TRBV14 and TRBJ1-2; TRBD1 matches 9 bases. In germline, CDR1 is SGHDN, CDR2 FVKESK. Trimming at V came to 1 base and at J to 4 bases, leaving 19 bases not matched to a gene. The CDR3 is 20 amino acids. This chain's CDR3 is CASSQVGGQGLARGSYGYTF. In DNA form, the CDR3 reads TGTGCCAGCAGCCAAGTTGGAGGACAGGGGCTCGCTCGGGGCAGCTATGGCTACACCTTC. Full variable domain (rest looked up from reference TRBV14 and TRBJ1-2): EAGVTQFPSHSVIEKGQTVTLRCDPISGHDNLYWYRRVMGKEIKFLLHFVKESKQDESGMPNNRFLAERTGGTYSTLKVQPAELEDSGVYFCASSQVGGQGLARGSYGYTFGSGTRLTVV.

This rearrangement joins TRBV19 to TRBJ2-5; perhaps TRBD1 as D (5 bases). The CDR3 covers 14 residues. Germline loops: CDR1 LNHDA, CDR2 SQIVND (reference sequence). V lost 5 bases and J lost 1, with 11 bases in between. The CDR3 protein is CASSPTGPQETQYF. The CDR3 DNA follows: TGTGCCAGTAGTCCCACAGGCCCCCAAGAGACCCAGTACTTC.

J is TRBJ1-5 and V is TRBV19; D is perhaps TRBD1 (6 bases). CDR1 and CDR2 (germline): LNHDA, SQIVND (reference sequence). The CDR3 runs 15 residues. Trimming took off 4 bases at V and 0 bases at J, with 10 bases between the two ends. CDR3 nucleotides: TGTGCCAGTAGTACTACAGGGAATAGCAATCAGCCCCAGCATTTT. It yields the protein CASSTTGNSNQPQHF.

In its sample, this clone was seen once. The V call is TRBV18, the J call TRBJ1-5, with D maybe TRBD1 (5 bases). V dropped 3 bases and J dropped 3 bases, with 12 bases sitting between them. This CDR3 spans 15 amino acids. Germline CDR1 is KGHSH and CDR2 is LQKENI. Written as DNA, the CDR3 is TGTGCCAGCTCACCGGAAGGGGTGAACAATCAGCCCCAGCATTTT. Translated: CASSPEGVNNQPQHF. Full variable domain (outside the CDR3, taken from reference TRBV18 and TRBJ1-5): NAGVMQNPRHLVRRRGQEARLRCSPMKGHSHVYWYRQLPEEGLKFMVYLQKENIIDESGMPKERFSAEFPKEGPSILRIQQVVRGDSAAYFCASSPEGVNNQPQHFGDGTRLSIL.

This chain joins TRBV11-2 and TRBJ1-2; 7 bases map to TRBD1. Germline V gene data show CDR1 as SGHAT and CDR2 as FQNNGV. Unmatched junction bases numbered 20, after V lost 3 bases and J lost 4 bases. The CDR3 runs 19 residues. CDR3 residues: CASSFNRGGRLGVGYGYTF. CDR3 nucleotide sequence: TGTGCCAGCAGCTTCAACAGGGGAGGTCGATTGGGTGTCGGCTATGGCTACACCTTC.

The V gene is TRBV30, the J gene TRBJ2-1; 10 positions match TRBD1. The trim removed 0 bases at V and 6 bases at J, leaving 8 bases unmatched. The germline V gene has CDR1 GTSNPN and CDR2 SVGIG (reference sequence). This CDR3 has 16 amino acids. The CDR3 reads CAWSVLGTGVVNEQFF. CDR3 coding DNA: TGTGCCTGGAGTGTACTCGGGACAGGGGTAGTCAATGAGCAGTTCTTC.

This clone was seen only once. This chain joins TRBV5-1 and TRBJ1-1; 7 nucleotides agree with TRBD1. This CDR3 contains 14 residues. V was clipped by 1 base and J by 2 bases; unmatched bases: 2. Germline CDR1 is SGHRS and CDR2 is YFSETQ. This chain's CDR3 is CASSLTGDNTEAFF. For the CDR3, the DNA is TGCGCCAGCAGCTTGACAGGGGACAACACTGAAGCTTTCTTT.

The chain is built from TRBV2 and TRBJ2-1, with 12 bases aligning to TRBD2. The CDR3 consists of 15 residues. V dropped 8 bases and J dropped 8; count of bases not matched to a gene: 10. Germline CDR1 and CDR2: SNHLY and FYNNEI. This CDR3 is CASYKTSGSRDEQFF. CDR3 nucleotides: TGTGCCAGCTACAAGACTAGCGGGAGTAGGGATGAGCAGTTCTTC.

The CDR3 loop is CASSFTGSGEAFF. CDR3 nucleotide sequence: TGTGCCAGCAGCTTCACAGGATCAGGTGAAGCTTTCTTT. V and J are TRBV7-3 and TRBJ1-1, with a tentative D call TRBD1 (5 bases). The CDR3 is 13 amino acids. Germline-derived CDR1 and CDR2 are SGHTA and FQGTGA. V dropped 3 bases and J dropped 7 bases, with 12 bases sitting between them.

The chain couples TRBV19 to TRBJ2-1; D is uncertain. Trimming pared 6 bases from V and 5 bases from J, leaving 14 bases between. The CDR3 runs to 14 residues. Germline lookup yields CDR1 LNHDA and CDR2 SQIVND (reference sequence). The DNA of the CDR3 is TGTGCCAGTAGGCCCGGTGTCCGTGACAATGAGCAGTTCTTC. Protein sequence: CASRPGVRDNEQFF.

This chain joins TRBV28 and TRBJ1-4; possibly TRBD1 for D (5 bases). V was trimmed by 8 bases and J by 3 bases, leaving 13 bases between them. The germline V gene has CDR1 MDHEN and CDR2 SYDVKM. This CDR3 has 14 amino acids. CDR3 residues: CASLRGSPNEKLFF. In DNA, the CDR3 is TGTGCCAGCCTCCGGGGGTCTCCTAATGAAAAACTGTTTTTT.